This T cell receptor beta chain was documented in a study of long-term antiretroviral therapy in people with HIV. Trimming pared 0 bases from V and 5 bases from J, leaving 8 bases between. Germline V gives CDR1 SGHDT, CDR2 YYEEEE. The CDR3 spans 14 residues. It was version v3.0 of the immunoSEQ assay that was run at survey level. Generated by immunoSEQ multiplex PCR, the TCRdb table keeps only in-frame clones and is missing some. The table lists roughly 23,000 clones, over 75% of them singletons. This sequence originates from a man in his thirties or forties with HIV. This material consisted of unsorted PBMCs, taken 1.5 years after starting antiretroviral therapy. This sequence joins TRBV5-6 and TRBJ2-2; D is undetermined. The CDR3 loop reads CASSLGQRTGELFF. CDR3 sequence (DNA): TGTGCCAGCAGCTTGGGTCAGAGAACCGGGGAGCTGTTTTTT.